These T cell receptor beta chains were read from a single sample in a study of T cells in Graves' hyperthyroidism and ophthalmopathy. TCRdb used MiXCR to reprocess the multiplex PCR reads, holding one entry per CDR3 protein. Counted here are 660,000 or so distinct CDR3 sequences, less than 25% occurring once; the ten biggest clones make up about 35%. The specimen was blood. Receptors originate from a young man with Graves' ophthalmopathy. CDR3s include the opening cysteine and the closing phenylalanine or tryptophan. The D gene is left open where the match is weak. Size is omitted from some rows. Given values are once, few, many or a class for expanded clones.

TGTGCCAGCAAGGAGGTCTCCGGCAATCAGCCCCAGCATTTT	CASKEVSGNQPQHF	TRBV2	TRBJ1-5	many	NA
TGCGCCAGCAGCCATAAACAGGGATACACTGAAGCTTTCTTT	CASSHKQGYTEAFF	TRBV4-1	TRBJ1-1	NA	NA
TGTGCCAGCACCCGAGGGATGGGCATGAAAGAAAAACTGTTTTTT	CASTRGMGMKEKLFF	TRBV11-2	TRBJ1-4	NA	NA
TGTGCCAGCTTGAGATCAGCACGGTCGGATGAGCAGTTCTTC	CASLRSARSDEQFF	TRBV6-1	TRBJ2-1	few	NA
TGTGCCAGCTCCAATTCCGGGACAGGCGGGTACGAGCAGTACTTC	CASSNSGTGGYEQYF	TRBV18	TRBJ2-7	few	TRBD1
TGTGCCAGCAGCTTGGGGGGAGGGAGCCAAGAGACCCAGTACTTC	CASSLGGGSQETQYF	TRBV5-6	TRBJ2-5	few	TRBD2
TGTGCCACCAGCAGAGAGGACTTTCTTTCGCAGGTTTACAATGAGCAGTTCTTC	CATSREDFLSQVYNEQFF	TRBV15	TRBJ2-1	NA	NA
TGTGCCACCAGTGATTCCCCCTCAGGTGAGCAGTTCTTC	CATSDSPSGEQFF	TRBV24-1	TRBJ2-1	NA	NA
TGCGCCAGCAGGAGTAGCGGGAGCAAAGAGACCCAGTACTTC	CASRSSGSKETQYF	TRBV10-2	TRBJ2-5	NA	TRBD2
TGTGCCAGCAGCTTATCCCCGGGAGGAAGCTACGAGCAGTACTTC	CASSLSPGGSYEQYF	TRBV7-2	TRBJ2-7	many	TRBD2
TGCAGTGCTAGAGCCCTCTTAGCGGGAGGGCCGGAGAATGAGCAGTTCTTC	CSARALLAGGPENEQFF	TRBV20-1	TRBJ2-1	NA	TRBD2
TGTGCCAGCAGCCAAGATATCACCGCCTGGGGCTACACCTTC	CASSQDITAWGYTF	TRBV14	TRBJ1-2	NA	NA
TGCACCAGCAGCTCCGGGACCCAATTAGGGACAGATACGCAGTATTTT	CTSSSGTQLGTDTQYF	TRBV5-1	TRBJ2-3	NA	NA
TGTGCCAGCAGCTTGGGTAGCGGGGGCTCTGGGGCCAACGTCCTGACTTTC	CASSLGSGGSGANVLTF	TRBV5-5	TRBJ2-6	NA	TRBD2
TGTGCCAGTAGTATCCTCCGGGACGGACCCCAATACGAGCAGTACTTC	CASSILRDGPQYEQYF	TRBV19	TRBJ2-7	NA	NA
TGTGCCAGCAGCTTCGGGGACAGGGGAACCTACGAGCAGTACTTC	CASSFGDRGTYEQYF	TRBV7-2	TRBJ2-7	many	TRBD1
TGTGCCAGCAGTTTCAGGGAGGCGGTCAATGAGCAGTTCTTC	CASSFREAVNEQFF	TRBV28	TRBJ2-1	NA	NA
TGTGCCAGCAGCTTAGTAGTGATCTCCTACAATGAGCAGTTCTTC	CASSLVVISYNEQFF	TRBV7-2	TRBJ2-1	NA	NA
TGCAGTGCCCCCCGGACTAGCGGGATAGGCGAGCAGTACTTC	CSAPRTSGIGEQYF	TRBV20-1	TRBJ2-7	NA	TRBD2
TGTGCCAGCAGCTTAAAGAGCGGGAGTAGGAATGAGCAGTTCTTC	CASSLKSGSRNEQFF	TRBV7-3	TRBJ2-1	NA	TRBD2
TGTGCCAGCAGGAAGGGACTAGCGGGAGGGCCAGATACGCAGTATTTT	CASRKGLAGGPDTQYF	TRBV6-1	TRBJ2-3	NA	TRBD2
TGTGCCAGCAGTTTAAGGAGTGTGGGGCCGGCAACTAATGAAAAACTGTTTTTT	CASSLRSVGPATNEKLFF	TRBV27	TRBJ1-4	NA	NA
TGCGCCAGCAGCTCGGGGAATCCCTCTGGGGCCAACGTCCTGACTTTC	CASSSGNPSGANVLTF	TRBV5-1	TRBJ2-6	NA	NA
TGTGCCAGCAGCTTACTTCCGGGACGGAACACTGAAGCTTTCTTT	CASSLLPGRNTEAFF	TRBV5-1	TRBJ1-1	NA	NA
TGCGCCAGCAGCCAAGATGAGGCCCTAGCGGGAGTCAACGAGCAGTACTTC	CASSQDEALAGVNEQYF	TRBV4-1	TRBJ2-7	NA	TRBD2
TGTGCCAGCTACACTGCACTAATGAACACTGAAGCTTTCTTT	CASYTALMNTEAFF	TRBV6-1	TRBJ1-1	many	NA
TGTGCCAGCAGTTTATCGGTCTTTCGGGCAGGGTATGGCTACACCTTC	CASSLSVFRAGYGYTF	TRBV28	TRBJ1-2	many	NA
TGTGCCAGCAGTGAATGGGCGGGAGGGTACAATGAGCAGTTCTTC	CASSEWAGGYNEQFF	TRBV6-1	TRBJ2-1	many	TRBD2
TGTGCCAGCAGCTCCCCGAAGACTGGAAACACCATATATTTT	CASSSPKTGNTIYF	TRBV7-9	TRBJ1-3	NA	NA
TGCAGTGCTAAGGACAGACTCAATCAGCCCCAGCATTTT	CSAKDRLNQPQHF	TRBV20-1	TRBJ1-5	NA	NA
TGTGCCAGCAGCCGAGGGACAGGGCTGCACACTGAAGCTTTCTTT	CASSRGTGLHTEAFF	TRBV11-2	TRBJ1-1	NA	TRBD1
TGTGCCACGGTTGCTCGGCGGCTAAGCTCCTACGAGCAGTACTTC	CATVARRLSSYEQYF	TRBV6-5	TRBJ2-7	few	NA
TGTGCCAGCAGCCCTAGGCGGGGAAGCTCCTACAATGAGCAGTTCTTC	CASSPRRGSSYNEQFF	TRBV11-2	TRBJ2-1	many	NA
TGTGCCAGCAGCCAAGAGACAGGACAGGGTCGCGGCTATGGCTACACCTTC	CASSQETGQGRGYGYTF	TRBV3-1	TRBJ1-2	many	TRBD1
TGTGCCAGCAGGGGGATGAGCTCTGGAAACACCATATATTTT	CASRGMSSGNTIYF	TRBV19	TRBJ1-3	NA	TRBD1
TGTGCCAGCAGGCTTACAGGAGACTCTGGAAACACCATATATTTT	CASRLTGDSGNTIYF	TRBV3-1	TRBJ1-3	NA	NA